This TCR beta chain was captured in a study of blood T cell repertoires in COVID-19. Overall study context: Some COVID-19 samples were acute and others convalescent; all came from the United States, Italy and Spain. PBMCs, B-cell-depleted T cells, or T cells were the source of the cDNA or gDNA that made up the material.

Per the original data handling: Quantification of nucleated cells was approximated via reference gene primer amplification. Assay: immunoSEQ multiplex PCR; the TCRdb copy retains only in-frame clones and omits some. D and trimming were read from the DNA, whereas the V and J calls and clone size are those reported in that table. The sample lists 120,000 to 150,000 clones; 65% to 90% were seen once. Germline CDR1 PRHDT, CDR2 FYEKMQ (reference sequence). The CDR3 consists of 16 residues. Deletions cut 5 bases from V and 4 bases from J, with 20 bases between. The chain links TRBV13 to TRBJ1-2, with D perhaps matching TRBD1 (6 bases). This clonotype was obtained from a man aged 50-60 years with acute or convalescent COVID-19. Sequencing input: peripheral blood. The CDR3 sequence: CASSHLGGGYGYGYTF. CDR3 coding DNA: TGTGCCAGCAGCCACCTCGGTGGGGGCTATGGCTATGGCTACACCTTC.